This is a list of T cell receptor beta chains from one sample in a study of blood T cell repertoires in COVID-19. The table came from immunoSEQ multiplex PCR; TCRdb's copy has only in-frame clones and leaves some out. The data show about 230,000 clones, with roughly 85% seen just once and around 5.5% held by the top ten. Sequencing used peripheral blood. The receptors here all came from a man in his forties or fifties with COVID-19, enrolled during active disease. The CDR3 runs from the conserved cysteine through the conserved F or W. A D gene is named only where the DNA matches it firmly. Clone size is stated in some rows and not others, as once, few, many or a class when expanded.

>TRBD1|NA|TRBJ1-3|TRBV19
CASSLTTGFGNTIYF
TGTGCCAGTAGCCTGACGACAGGGTTTGGAAACACCATATATTTT
>TRBD2|NA|TRBJ2-5|TRBV5-4
CASSAFRTSGGLETQYF
TGTGCCAGCAGCGCCTTCCGGACTAGCGGGGGGCTGGAGACCCAGTACTTC
>TRBD2|NA|TRBJ2-1|TRBV7-2
CASSLGLANEQFF
TGTGCCAGCAGCTTGGGACTAGCAAATGAGCAGTTCTTC
>NA|NA|TRBJ2-1|TRBV6-2/TRBV6-3
CASSYQLGQQFF
TGTGCCAGCAGTTACCAGCTGGGCCAGCAGTTCTTC
>NA|NA|TRBJ1-2|TRBV4-1
CASSQDMGGDFGYTF
TGCGCCAGCAGCCAAGATATGGGCGGGGATTTTGGCTACACCTTC
>NA|NA|TRBJ2-1|TRBV5-8
CASSLHPTNNNEQFF
TGTGCCAGCAGCTTGCATCCAACTAATAACAATGAGCAGTTCTTC
>NA|NA|TRBJ2-1|TRBV5-1
CASSLMSSYNEQFF
TGCGCCAGCAGCTTGATGAGCTCCTACAATGAGCAGTTCTTC
>TRBD1|NA|TRBJ1-6|TRBV7-9
CASSGSGGYSPLHF
TGTGCCAGCAGCGGATCAGGGGGGTACTCACCCCTCCACTTT
>NA|NA|TRBJ2-7|TRBV5-1
CASSTRTESYEQYF
TGCGCCAGCAGCACAAGGACAGAATCCTACGAGCAGTACTTC
>NA|NA|TRBJ1-1|TRBV19
CASSPLLSTVNTEAFF
TGTGCCAGTAGTCCCCTTTTGAGTACAGTGAACACTGAAGCTTTCTTT
>TRBD1|few|TRBJ1-3|TRBV7-2
CASSLYGTGIGNTIYF
TGTGCCAGCAGCTTGTACGGGACAGGGATCGGAAACACCATATATTTT
>NA|NA|TRBJ1-5|TRBV11-2
CASSLDPGGNQPQHF
TGTGCCAGCAGCTTAGATCCAGGGGGCAATCAGCCCCAGCATTTT
>NA|few|TRBJ2-7|TRBV28
CASTPRLGGSYEQYF
TGTGCCAGCACCCCGAGACTCGGCGGGTCCTACGAGCAGTACTTC
>NA|NA|TRBJ2-2|TRBV11-2
CASSPDGLAPHTGELFF
TGTGCCAGCAGCCCGGACGGGTTAGCGCCGCACACCGGGGAGCTGTTTTTT
>TRBD1|NA|TRBJ1-5|TRBV5-1
CASSPGQGAQGNQPQHF
TGCGCCAGCAGCCCAGGACAGGGGGCACAGGGCAATCAGCCCCAGCATTTT
>NA|NA|TRBJ2-7|TRBV4-1
CASSHPGFYEQYF
TGCGCCAGCAGCCATCCGGGATTTTACGAGCAGTACTTC
>TRBD1|once|TRBJ2-7|TRBV7-9
CASSLLGPGDRGRYEQYF
TGTGCCAGCAGCTTATTGGGCCCCGGGGACAGGGGGAGATACGAGCAGTACTTC
>NA|few|TRBJ2-7|TRBV6-2/TRBV6-3
CASSYRSYEQYF
TGTGCCAGCAGTTACCGGTCCTACGAGCAGTACTTC
>TRBD2|NA|TRBJ2-1|TRBV7-9
CASSPPLAGLGNEQFF
TGTGCCAGCAGCCCCCCACTAGCGGGGCTGGGGAATGAGCAGTTCTTC
>NA|NA|TRBJ2-1|TRBV6-2/TRBV6-3
CASSQGIQQFF
TGTGCCAGCAGCCAGGGGATACAGCAGTTCTTC